This T cell receptor beta chain derives from a study of blood T cells in healthy people across ages. Findings and limits, study-wide: The unknown donor CMV status may have confounded expanded clonotype changes.

The CDR3 length is 17 residues. With 4 bases clipped from V and 7 bases from J, the junction kept 15 bases outside the gene matches. In germline, CDR1 is MNHNS, CDR2 SASEGT. Note on this clonotype: What it recognizes is unknown.

PCR was performed a second time for about 7 to 11 cycles using a sample-barcoded 5' primer and a J-beta primer mix. Using its own MiXCR run on the 5' RACE reads, TCRdb lists one record per CDR3 protein. The data show over 1,300,000 distinct CDR3 sequences, approximately 63% seen once. This TCR was sampled from a man between 18 and 29 years old in good health. Sequences were obtained from blood. The chain has TRBV6-1 and TRBJ2-1; the match to TRBD2 covers 8 bases. CDR3 coding DNA: TGTGCCAGCAGTGGGGACGCCGGGACTAGTGGGGTTAATGAGCAGTTCTTC. Translation: CASSGDAGTSGVNEQFF.